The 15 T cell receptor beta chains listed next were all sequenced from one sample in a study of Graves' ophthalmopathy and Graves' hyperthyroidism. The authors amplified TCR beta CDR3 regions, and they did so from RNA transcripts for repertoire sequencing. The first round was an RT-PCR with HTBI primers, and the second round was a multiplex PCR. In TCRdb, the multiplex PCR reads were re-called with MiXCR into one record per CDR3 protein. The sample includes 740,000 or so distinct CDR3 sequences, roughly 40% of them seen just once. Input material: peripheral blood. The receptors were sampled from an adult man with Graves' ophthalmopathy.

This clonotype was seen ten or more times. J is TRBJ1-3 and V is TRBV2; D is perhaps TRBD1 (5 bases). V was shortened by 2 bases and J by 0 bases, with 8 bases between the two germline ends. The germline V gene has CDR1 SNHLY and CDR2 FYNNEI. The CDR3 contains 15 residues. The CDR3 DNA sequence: TGTGCCAGCAGTGAACGGGGGTTCTCTGGAAACACCATATATTTT. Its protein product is CASSERGFSGNTIYF.

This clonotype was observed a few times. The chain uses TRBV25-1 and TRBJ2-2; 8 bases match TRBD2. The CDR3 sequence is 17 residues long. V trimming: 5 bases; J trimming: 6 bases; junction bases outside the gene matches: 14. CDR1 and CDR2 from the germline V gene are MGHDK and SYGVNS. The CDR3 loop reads CASSYPRGSGSAGELFF. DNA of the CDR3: TGTGCCAGCAGTTACCCCCGGGGGAGCGGGAGTGCCGGGGAGCTGTTTTTT.

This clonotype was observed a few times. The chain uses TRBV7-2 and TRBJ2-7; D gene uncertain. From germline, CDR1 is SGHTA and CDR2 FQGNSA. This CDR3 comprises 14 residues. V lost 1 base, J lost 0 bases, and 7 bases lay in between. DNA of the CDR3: TGTGCCAGCAGCTTAGAGCCAGACTCCTACGAGCAGTACTTC. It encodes CASSLEPDSYEQYF.

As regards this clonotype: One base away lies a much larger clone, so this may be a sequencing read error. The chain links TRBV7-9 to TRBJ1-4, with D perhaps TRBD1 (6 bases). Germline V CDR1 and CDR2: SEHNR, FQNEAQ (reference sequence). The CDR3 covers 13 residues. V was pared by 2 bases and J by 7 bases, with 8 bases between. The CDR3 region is CASSLRGTEKLFF. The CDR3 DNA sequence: TGTGCCAGCAGCTTAAGGGGGACTGAAAAACTGTTTTTT. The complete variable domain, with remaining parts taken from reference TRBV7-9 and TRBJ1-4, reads DTGVSQNPRHKITKRGQNVTFRCDPISEHNRLYWYRQTLGQGPEFLTYFQNEAQLEKSRLLSDRFSAERPKGSFSTLEIQRTEQGDSAMYLCASSLRGTEKLFFGSGTQLSVL.

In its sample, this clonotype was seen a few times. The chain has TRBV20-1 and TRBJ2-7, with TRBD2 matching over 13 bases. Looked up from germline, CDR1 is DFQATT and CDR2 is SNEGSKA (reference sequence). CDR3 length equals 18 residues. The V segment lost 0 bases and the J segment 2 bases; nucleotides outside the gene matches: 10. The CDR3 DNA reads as TGCAGTGCTAGAGATCTTCACGAGACTAGCGGGGGGCCCTACGAGCAGTACTTC. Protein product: CSARDLHETSGGPYEQYF.

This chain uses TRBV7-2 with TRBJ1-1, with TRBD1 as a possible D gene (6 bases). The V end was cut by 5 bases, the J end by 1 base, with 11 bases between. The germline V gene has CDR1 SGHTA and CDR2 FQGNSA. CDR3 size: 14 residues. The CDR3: CASSPGAENTEAFF. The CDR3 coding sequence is TGTGCCAGCAGCCCAGGGGCGGAGAACACTGAAGCTTTCTTT.

CDR3: CASSSTGPGSGPSLSVLTF. As DNA, the CDR3 is TGTGCCAGCAGTTCTACGGGACCGGGAAGCGGCCCGTCACTCTCCGTCCTGACTTTC. The V and J genes are TRBV7-3 and TRBJ2-6; either TRBD1 or TRBD2 may fit D (5 bases each). The germline V and J ends were trimmed by 6 bases and 12 bases, with 33 bases remaining between them. From germline, CDR1 is SGHTA and CDR2 FQGTGA. CDR3 size: 19 residues.

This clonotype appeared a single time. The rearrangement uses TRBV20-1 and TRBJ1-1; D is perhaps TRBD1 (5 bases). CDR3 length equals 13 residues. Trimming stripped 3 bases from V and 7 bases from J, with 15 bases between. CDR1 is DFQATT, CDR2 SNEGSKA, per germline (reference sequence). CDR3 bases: TGCAGTGCTAGTAGGCAGGGTATCATTGAAGCTTTCTTT. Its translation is CSASRQGIIEAFF.

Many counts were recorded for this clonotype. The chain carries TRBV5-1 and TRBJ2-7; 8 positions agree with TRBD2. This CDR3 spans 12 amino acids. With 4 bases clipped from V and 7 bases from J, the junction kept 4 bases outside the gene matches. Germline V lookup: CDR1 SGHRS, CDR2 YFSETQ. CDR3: CASSREGREQYF. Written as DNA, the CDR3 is TGCGCCAGCAGCCGGGAGGGGAGGGAGCAGTACTTC.

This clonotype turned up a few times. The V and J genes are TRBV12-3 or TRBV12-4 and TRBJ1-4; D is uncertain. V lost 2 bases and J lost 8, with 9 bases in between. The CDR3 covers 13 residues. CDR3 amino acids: CASSLLVGEKLFF. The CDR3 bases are TGTGCCAGCAGTTTACTGGTGGGAGAAAAACTGTTTTTT.

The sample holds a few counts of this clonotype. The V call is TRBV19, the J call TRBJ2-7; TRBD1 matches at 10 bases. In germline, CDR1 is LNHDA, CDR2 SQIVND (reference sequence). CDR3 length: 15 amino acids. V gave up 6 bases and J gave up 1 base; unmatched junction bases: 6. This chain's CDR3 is CASSTGTGASYEQYF. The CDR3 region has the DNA TGTGCCAGTAGCACCGGGACAGGGGCGTCCTACGAGCAGTACTTC.

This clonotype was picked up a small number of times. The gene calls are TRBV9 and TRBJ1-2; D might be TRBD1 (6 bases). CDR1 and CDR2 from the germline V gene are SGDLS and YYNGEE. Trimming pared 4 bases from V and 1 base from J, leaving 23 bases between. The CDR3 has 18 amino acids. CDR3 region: CASSSDPGQSYLNYGYTF. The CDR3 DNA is TGTGCCAGCAGCTCGGACCCCGGACAGTCTTACCTTAACTATGGCTACACCTTC.

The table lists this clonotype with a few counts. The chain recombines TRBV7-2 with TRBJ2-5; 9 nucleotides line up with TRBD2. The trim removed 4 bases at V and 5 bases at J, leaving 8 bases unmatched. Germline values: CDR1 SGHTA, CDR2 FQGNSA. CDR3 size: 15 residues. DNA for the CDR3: TGTGCCAGCAGCTACTTAGCGGGGGCACGGGAGACCCAGTACTTC. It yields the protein CASSYLAGARETQYF.

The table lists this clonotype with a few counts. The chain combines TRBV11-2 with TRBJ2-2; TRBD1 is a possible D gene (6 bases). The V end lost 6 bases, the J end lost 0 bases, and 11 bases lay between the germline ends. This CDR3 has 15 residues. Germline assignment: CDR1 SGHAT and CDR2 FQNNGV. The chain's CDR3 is CASRWGRANTGELFF. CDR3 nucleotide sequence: TGTGCCAGCAGGTGGGGGCGGGCGAACACCGGGGAGCTGTTTTTT.

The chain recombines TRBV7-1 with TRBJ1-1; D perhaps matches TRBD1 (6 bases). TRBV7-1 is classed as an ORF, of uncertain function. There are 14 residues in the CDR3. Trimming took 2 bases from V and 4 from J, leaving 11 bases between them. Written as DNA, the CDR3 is TGTGCCAGCAGCTCAAGACAGGAAACCACTGAAGCTTTCTTT. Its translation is CASSSRQETTEAFF.